This T cell receptor (beta chain) was found in a study of T cell changes during pregnancy in multiple sclerosis. The CDR3 runs to 14 residues. Germline V gene lookup returns CDR1 MNHNS and CDR2 SASEGT. After removal of 2 bases from V and 4 bases from J, the junction contained 4 bases not matched to a gene. TCRdb keeps only in-frame clones here, not all; method: immunoSEQ multiplex PCR. The sample carries some 70,000 clones, 90% to 95% recorded once. The starting material was CD8+ T cells from peripheral blood mononuclear cells, obtained before pregnancy. The clonotype was recovered from a female donor with multiple sclerosis, enrolled in a pregnancy study. The chain combines TRBV6-1 with TRBJ2-7; 8 bases agree with TRBD2. The CDR3 nucleotides are TGTGCCAGCAGTGAATCGGGGGGGCCTTACGAGCAGTACTTC. It is translated as CASSESGGPYEQYF.